This is a list of T cell receptor beta chains from one sample in a study of neoadjuvant anti-PD-1 for oral cavity cancer. Sequencing used immunoSEQ multiplex PCR; TCRdb keeps in-frame clones, though not all of them. Of 14,000 or so clones in the sample, roughly 70% are singletons; the top ten hold around 2.4%. Sequenced here: PBMCs, sampled after nivolumab (anti-PD-1) treatment. These receptors all come from a person aged 40 to 85 with oral cavity squamous cell carcinoma. The CDR3 runs from the conserved cysteine through the conserved F or W. A D gene is named only where the DNA matches it firmly. Rows may omit the clone size; those that give it use once, few, many or a size class.

V: TRBV7-2; J: TRBJ2-7; D: TRBD2; size: .; DNA: TGTGCCAGCAGCTTAGCGGGGACTAGGCTATCCTACGAGCAGTACTTC; CDR3: CASSLAGTRLSYEQYF
V: TRBV2; J: TRBJ2-7; D: .; size: .; DNA: TGTGCCAGCAGCGGATCAGGGCAGCGCGAGCAGTACTTC; CDR3: CASSGSGQREQYF
V: TRBV29-1; J: TRBJ2-3; D: TRBD2; size: .; DNA: TGCAGCGTCGGTAGCGGGGGGGGCAGTATGGATACGCAGTATTTT; CDR3: CSVGSGGGSMDTQYF
V: TRBV10-1; J: TRBJ1-1; D: .; size: .; DNA: TGCGCCAGCCCGAAGAGGGGGGATATGGGAGCTTTCTTT; CDR3: CASPKRGDMGAFF
V: TRBV5-4; J: TRBJ2-2; D: .; size: .; DNA: TGTGCCAGCAGCTTGGCCGGGGTGCTCGGCGGCGGGGAGCTGTTTTTT; CDR3: CASSLAGVLGGGELFF
V: TRBV6-1; J: TRBJ1-5; D: .; size: .; DNA: TGTGCCAGCGACGCGAACTCCCTGTCCCAGCATTTT; CDR3: CASDANSLSQHF
V: TRBV4-2; J: TRBJ2-1; D: .; size: .; DNA: TGTGCCAGCAGCCAAGATACGGCAGATTACAATGAGCAGTTCTTC; CDR3: CASSQDTADYNEQFF
V: TRBV6-1; J: TRBJ2-7; D: .; size: .; DNA: TGTGCCAGTGTTAAAGGTACCGCAAACGGCGAGCAGTACTTC; CDR3: CASVKGTANGEQYF
V: TRBV27; J: TRBJ2-5; D: .; size: few; DNA: TGTGCCAGCAGCCGTAGAAGACCTCGAGAGACCCAGTACTTC; CDR3: CASSRRRPRETQYF
V: TRBV4-2; J: TRBJ2-7; D: TRBD2; size: .; DNA: TGTGCCAGCAGCCAAGTTGGGACTAGCGGGGGGTCCCACGAGCAGTACTTC; CDR3: CASSQVGTSGGSHEQYF
V: TRBV6-6; J: TRBJ1-3; D: .; size: .; DNA: TGTGCCAGCTGCGAAAGGACCGGCTCTGAAAACACCATATATTTT; CDR3: CASCERTGSENTIYF
V: TRBV5-1; J: TRBJ2-1; D: TRBD2; size: .; DNA: TGCGCCAGCGTCAAAACTTTGGCGGGGGAGACCTCCTACAATGAGCAGTTCTTC; CDR3: CASVKTLAGETSYNEQFF
V: TRBV4-1; J: TRBJ2-7; D: TRBD1; size: .; DNA: TGCGCCAGCAGCCACAGACAGGGGGCGCTTAACGAGCAGTACTTC; CDR3: CASSHRQGALNEQYF
V: TRBV30; J: TRBJ1-1; D: TRBD1; size: .; DNA: TGTGCCTGGAGTTGGAGGACAGGGGGCACTGAAGCTTTCTTT; CDR3: CAWSWRTGGTEAFF
V: TRBV29-1; J: TRBJ2-3; D: TRBD2; size: .; DNA: TGCAGCGTTGAGACGCCGGGAGGGGTCACAGATACGCAGTATTTT; CDR3: CSVETPGGVTDTQYF
V: TRBV6-5; J: TRBJ2-7; D: .; size: .; DNA: TGTGCCAGCAAGCCCAGTGGGCTAGCGCGGTACGAGCAGTACTTC; CDR3: CASKPSGLARYEQYF
V: TRBV9; J: TRBJ2-3; D: TRBD1; size: .; DNA: TGTGCCAGCAGCGTTACAGGGGGCATCGGAGATACGCAGTATTTT; CDR3: CASSVTGGIGDTQYF
V: TRBV7-8; J: TRBJ1-2; D: TRBD1; size: .; DNA: TGTGCCAGCAGTCCCAGAACGGAGGACAGGGGGCATCGCGACTATGGCTACACCTTC; CDR3: CASSPRTEDRGHRDYGYTF
V: TRBV4-1; J: TRBJ1-5; D: TRBD1; size: .; DNA: TGCGCCAGCAGCCAAGGACAGGGCCTCAATCAGCCCCAGCATTTT; CDR3: CASSQGQGLNQPQHF
V: TRBV5-4; J: TRBJ2-3; D: TRBD2; size: .; DNA: TGTGCCAGCACCCATAGCGGGAGGGCCGGAACAGATACGCAGTATTTT; CDR3: CASTHSGRAGTDTQYF
V: TRBV11-2; J: TRBJ2-7; D: .; size: once; DNA: TGTGCCAGCACCAACAGGGAGTCCTCCTACGAGCAGTACTTC; CDR3: CASTNRESSYEQYF
V: TRBV6-1; J: TRBJ1-1; D: .; size: .; DNA: TGTGCCAGCAGTGACGCCTCTCGGGACACTGAAGCTTTCTTT; CDR3: CASSDASRDTEAFF
V: TRBV19; J: TRBJ2-7; D: .; size: .; DNA: TGTGCCAGTAGTATGCTCGGACAGACCTACTACGAGCAGTACTTC; CDR3: CASSMLGQTYYEQYF
V: TRBV5-4; J: TRBJ1-5; D: .; size: few; DNA: TGTGCCAGCAGCTTGGATATGCAGAATCAGCCCCAGCATTTT; CDR3: CASSLDMQNQPQHF
V: TRBV6-1; J: TRBJ2-7; D: .; size: .; DNA: TGTGCCAGCAGGCCCGGACAGTCCTACGAGCAGTACTTC; CDR3: CASRPGQSYEQYF
V: TRBV11-1; J: TRBJ1-1; D: TRBD1; size: .; DNA: TGTGCCAGCAGCCCCCAGGGGGTCACTGAAGCTTTCTTT; CDR3: CASSPQGVTEAFF
V: TRBV7-3; J: TRBJ1-1; D: .; size: .; DNA: TGTGCCAGCAGCTTATTGCCAGGGCCGGTGGTGAACACTGAAGCTTTCTTT; CDR3: CASSLLPGPVVNTEAFF
V: TRBV28; J: TRBJ1-4; D: TRBD1; size: once; DNA: TGTGCCAGCAGTTCCGGGACAGCTTATACAACTAATGAAAAACTGTTTTTT; CDR3: CASSSGTAYTTNEKLFF
V: TRBV9; J: TRBJ2-2; D: TRBD2; size: .; DNA: TGTGCCAGCAGCGTAGCAACTAGCGCCGGGCAGGGGGAGCTGTTTTTT; CDR3: CASSVATSAGQGELFF
V: TRBV11-1; J: TRBJ1-2; D: TRBD1; size: .; DNA: TGTGCCAGCAGCCCTAGAGTTGACAGGGGCCGACGCTATGGCTACACCTTC; CDR3: CASSPRVDRGRRYGYTF
V: TRBV19; J: TRBJ2-7; D: .; size: once; DNA: TGTGCCAGTAGTTATTGGGGCACCAACTACGAGCAGTACTTC; CDR3: CASSYWGTNYEQYF
V: TRBV5-1; J: TRBJ2-5; D: .; size: .; DNA: TGCGCCACCCACGACCTGGGTGAGACCCAGTACTTC; CDR3: CATHDLGETQYF
V: TRBV7-2; J: TRBJ2-5; D: TRBD1; size: .; DNA: TGTGCCAGCAGCTTAGCGGCAGTACAGGGGCCCCAAGAGACCCAGTACTTC; CDR3: CASSLAAVQGPQETQYF
V: TRBV29-1; J: TRBJ2-7; D: .; size: once; DNA: TGCAGCGTTGAAGATCGACTCTACGAGCAGTACTTC; CDR3: CSVEDRLYEQYF
V: TRBV5-1; J: TRBJ1-4; D: .; size: .; DNA: TGCGCCAGCAGCTTGGGATGGGGGCTAACTAATGAAAAACTGTTTTTT; CDR3: CASSLGWGLTNEKLFF
V: TRBV2; J: TRBJ2-7; D: .; size: few; DNA: TGTGCCAGCAGTGATGCTACTTACGAGCAGTACTTC; CDR3: CASSDATYEQYF
V: TRBV9; J: TRBJ2-2; D: .; size: .; DNA: TGTGCCAGCAGCGACCGGACAGACACCGGGGAGCTGTTTTTT; CDR3: CASSDRTDTGELFF
V: TRBV6-5; J: TRBJ2-5; D: .; size: .; DNA: TGTGCCAGCAGTTACTCGACTGGAGAGACCCAGTACTTC; CDR3: CASSYSTGETQYF
V: TRBV9; J: TRBJ1-2; D: TRBD1; size: few; DNA: TGTGCCAGCAGTCGCCACCGAGGACAGGGGGGGGACTATGGCTACACCTTC; CDR3: CASSRHRGQGGDYGYTF
V: TRBV19; J: TRBJ2-3; D: .; size: once; DNA: TGTGCCAGTAGTATAGGTACCTGGTCCCTCACAGATACGCAGTATTTT; CDR3: CASSIGTWSLTDTQYF
V: TRBV4-1; J: TRBJ1-4; D: .; size: once; DNA: TGCGCCAGCAGCCAAGATCGGGGGTCAACTAATGAAAAACTGTTTTTT; CDR3: CASSQDRGSTNEKLFF
V: TRBV5-1; J: TRBJ1-2; D: .; size: .; DNA: TGCGCCAGCAGCCCCGACAGAAGTCATGGCTACACCTTC; CDR3: CASSPDRSHGYTF
V: TRBV5-4; J: TRBJ2-1; D: .; size: .; DNA: TGTGCCAGCAGCTTGGGTTGGGCCCTAAGCGGTGAGCAGTTCTTC; CDR3: CASSLGWALSGEQFF
V: TRBV6-4; J: TRBJ2-6; D: TRBD1; size: .; DNA: TGTGCCAGCAGTGAACAGGGGGTTTCTGGGGCCAACGTCCTGACTTTC; CDR3: CASSEQGVSGANVLTF
V: TRBV7-9; J: TRBJ1-1; D: .; size: few; DNA: TGTGCCAGCAGCCATCAGACAGCTGAAGCTTTCTTT; CDR3: CASSHQTAEAFF
V: TRBV19; J: TRBJ2-1; D: TRBD2; size: .; DNA: TGTGCCAGTAGTACCCTAGCGGGAGTGGTGGGCTACAATGAGCAGTTCTTC; CDR3: CASSTLAGVVGYNEQFF
V: TRBV7-8; J: TRBJ2-1; D: .; size: .; DNA: TGTGCCAGCAGCTTGCGGGACACAGGACACTCCTACAATGAGCAGTTCTTC; CDR3: CASSLRDTGHSYNEQFF
V: TRBV9; J: TRBJ1-1; D: TRBD1; size: once; DNA: TGTGCCAGCAGCGTAGCTCGGGACAGGGGGGAGAGCACTGAAGCTTTCTTT; CDR3: CASSVARDRGESTEAFF
V: TRBV4-1; J: TRBJ1-4; D: .; size: few; DNA: TGCGCCAGCAGCCAAGTGGGGTTGGGTAATGAAAAACTGTTTTTT; CDR3: CASSQVGLGNEKLFF
V: TRBV2; J: TRBJ2-1; D: .; size: .; DNA: TGTGCCAGCAGTGAAGTCGGCCTAGCGCGGAATGAGCAGTTCTTC; CDR3: CASSEVGLARNEQFF
V: TRBV18; J: TRBJ2-7; D: TRBD1; size: .; DNA: TGTGCCAGCTCAGAACTACGGGGGACAGGGGGAATACGAAAGCAGTACTTC; CDR3: CASSELRGTGGIRKQYF
V: TRBV7-2; J: TRBJ2-7; D: .; size: .; DNA: TGTGCCAGCAGCTTCGCCCAGGGACCCTACGAGCAGTACTTC; CDR3: CASSFAQGPYEQYF
V: TRBV2; J: TRBJ1-2; D: .; size: .; DNA: TGTGCCAGCAGTGAGGGGTCCTTGAGGGCAAAAGGTTATGGCTACACCTTC; CDR3: CASSEGSLRAKGYGYTF